This is a list of T cell receptor beta chains from one sample in a study of identical twins. Each CDR3 protein is one row after TCRdb ran MiXCR on the 5' RACE reads. This sample carries a few hundred thousand distinct CDR3 sequences, roughly 9.5% of them seen once, and the ten largest clones take approximately 3%. These same data were also listed under a study on yellow fever vaccine responses in identical twins.

Sequencing input: PBMCs. These receptors all stem from a woman aged 18-29 years in good health. Each CDR3 is given without its conserved first and last residue. A clone size is listed for some rows: how often the clone was seen (once, few, many), or a class if it is expanded.

j_gene | abundance | v_gene | CDR3aa
TRBJ2-5 | . | TRBV4-1 | ASSISGTGGETQY
TRBJ2-7 | few | TRBV10-3 | AISASGTGLEEQY
TRBJ1-1 | many | TRBV18 | ASSPQGASTEAF
TRBJ2-7 | . | TRBV5-6 | ASSFSGTVYEQY
TRBJ2-6 | . | TRBV12-3/TRBV12-4 | ASSFLKRPSSGANVLT
TRBJ1-5 | once | TRBV20-1 | SAFTGSQPQH
TRBJ2-3 | many | TRBV30 | AFNRGGGDTQY
TRBJ2-7 | . | TRBV4-1 | ASSPLGLQYKQY
TRBJ2-1 | . | TRBV20-1 | SAPFLAGGKEGYNEQF
TRBJ2-1 | few | TRBV12-3/TRBV12-4 | ASSLGGGHNEQF
TRBJ1-5 | few | TRBV29-1 | SVVDRGQPQH
TRBJ1-1 | many | TRBV27 | ASKVIRAAGMNTEAF
TRBJ2-5 | . | TRBV7-9 | ASSHIRVDQETQY
TRBJ2-2 | . | TRBV7-9 | ASLSTGVTGELF
TRBJ2-7 | . | TRBV7-3 | ASSPQGTGRNYEQY
TRBJ2-3 | many | TRBV6-2/TRBV6-3 | ASSYDEAGGIDTQY
TRBJ2-5 | . | TRBV7-2 | ASSFGAGTSGRETQY
TRBJ2-5 | . | TRBV24-1 | ATSDSGPQETQY
TRBJ2-5 | . | TRBV7-2 | ASSLDGKPQETQY
TRBJ2-4 | many | TRBV6-2/TRBV6-3 | ASTLGGIQY
TRBJ2-7 | . | TRBV30 | AWSRGHTEEQY
TRBJ2-3 | few | TRBV13 | ASSLLAVSDTQY
TRBJ2-7 | . | TRBV4-1 | ASSQVGQFHEQY
TRBJ2-7 | many | TRBV20-1 | SGGGLAVSYEQY
TRBJ1-5 | few | TRBV20-1 | SASSPARLPNQPQH
TRBJ2-7 | . | TRBV7-2 | ASSSLAGGFYEQY
TRBJ2-4 | few | TRBV27 | ASSLDRGSRNIQY
TRBJ2-1 | . | TRBV28 | ASGSSGKGSYNEQF
TRBJ1-1 | . | TRBV2 | ASSSRGKRTEAF
TRBJ2-7 | few | TRBV20-1 | SARRRGISVYEQY
TRBJ2-6 | . | TRBV11-2 | ASSFPTASSGANVLT
TRBJ1-2 | . | TRBV11-2 | ASSLRVANYGYT
TRBJ2-7 | few | TRBV9 | ASSVAALGNEQY
TRBJ2-2 | few | TRBV24-1 | ATSDQEANTGELF
TRBJ1-1 | few | TRBV27 | ASRRPGTDTEAF
TRBJ2-2 | . | TRBV7-2 | ASSLLAGAYGGELF
TRBJ1-3 | . | TRBV4-1 | ASSQDPSGGYPSGNTIY
TRBJ2-6 | . | TRBV14 | ASSQEGQAVSGANVLT
TRBJ2-2 | few | TRBV6-5 | ASSYVGREGGELF
TRBJ2-7 | few | TRBV10-3 | AISKTDPDLYEQY
TRBJ2-6 | few | TRBV7-8 | ASSLFFTRTSGANVLT
TRBJ2-1 | . | TRBV5-1 | ASSDRAGGSYNEQF
TRBJ2-7 | few | TRBV30 | AWSAGRASSYEQY
TRBJ2-5 | many | TRBV20-1 | SASTQTSGGQETQY
TRBJ2-7 | few | TRBV6-2/TRBV6-3 | ASMGLAGEQY
TRBJ2-2 | . | TRBV11-2 | ASSPWQTGPGGELF